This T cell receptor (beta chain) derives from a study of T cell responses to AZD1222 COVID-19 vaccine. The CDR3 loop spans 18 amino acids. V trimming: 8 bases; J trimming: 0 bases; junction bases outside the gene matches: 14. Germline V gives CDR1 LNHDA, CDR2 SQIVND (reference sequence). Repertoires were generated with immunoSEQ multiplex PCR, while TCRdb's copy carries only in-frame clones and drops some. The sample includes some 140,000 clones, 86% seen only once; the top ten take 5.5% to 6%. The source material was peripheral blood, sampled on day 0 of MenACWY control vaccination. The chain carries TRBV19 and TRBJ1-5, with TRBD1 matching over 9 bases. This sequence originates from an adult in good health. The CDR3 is CASGPGQGLPYSNQPQHF. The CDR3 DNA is TGTGCCAGTGGACCGGGACAGGGCCTCCCCTATAGCAATCAGCCCCAGCATTTT.